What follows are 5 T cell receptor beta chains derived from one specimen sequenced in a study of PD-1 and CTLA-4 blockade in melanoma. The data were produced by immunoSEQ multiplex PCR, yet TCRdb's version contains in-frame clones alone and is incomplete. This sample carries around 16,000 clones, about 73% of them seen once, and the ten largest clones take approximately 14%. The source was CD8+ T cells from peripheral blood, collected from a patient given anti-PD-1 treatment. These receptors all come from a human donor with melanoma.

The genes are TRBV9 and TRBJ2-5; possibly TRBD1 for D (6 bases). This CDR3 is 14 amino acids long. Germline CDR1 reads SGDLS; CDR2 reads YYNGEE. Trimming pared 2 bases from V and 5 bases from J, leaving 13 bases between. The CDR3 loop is CASSVSLGAETQYF. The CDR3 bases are TGTGCCAGCAGCGTGTCGCTGGGGGCTGAGACCCAGTACTTC.

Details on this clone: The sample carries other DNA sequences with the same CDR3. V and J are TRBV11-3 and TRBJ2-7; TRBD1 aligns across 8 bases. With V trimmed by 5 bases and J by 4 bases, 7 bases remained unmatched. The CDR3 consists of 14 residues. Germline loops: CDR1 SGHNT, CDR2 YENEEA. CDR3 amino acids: CASSPQGAPYEQYF. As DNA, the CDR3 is TGTGCCAGCAGCCCCCAGGGGGCTCCTTACGAGCAGTACTTC.

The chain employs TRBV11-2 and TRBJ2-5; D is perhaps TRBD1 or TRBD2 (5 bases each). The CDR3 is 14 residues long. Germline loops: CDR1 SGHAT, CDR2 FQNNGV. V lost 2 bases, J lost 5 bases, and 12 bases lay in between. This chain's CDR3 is CASSLTGALETQYF. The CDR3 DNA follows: TGTGCCAGCAGCTTAACCGGGGCCCTGGAGACCCAGTACTTC.

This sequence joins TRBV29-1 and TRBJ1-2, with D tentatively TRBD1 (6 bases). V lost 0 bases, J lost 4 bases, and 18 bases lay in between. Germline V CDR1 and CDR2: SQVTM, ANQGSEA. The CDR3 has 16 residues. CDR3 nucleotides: TGCAGCGTTGAAGACTTAGACAGGCCGCCTTTCTATGGCTACACCTTC. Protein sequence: CSVEDLDRPPFYGYTF.

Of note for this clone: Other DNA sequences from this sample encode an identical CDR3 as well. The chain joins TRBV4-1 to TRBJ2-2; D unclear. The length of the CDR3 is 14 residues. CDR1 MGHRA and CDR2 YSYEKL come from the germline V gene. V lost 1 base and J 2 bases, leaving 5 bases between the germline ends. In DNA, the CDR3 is TGCGCCAGCAGCCAAGTGGGCAACACCGGGGAGCTGTTTTTT. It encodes CASSQVGNTGELFF.